One sample yielded the 19 T cell receptor beta chains listed below, sequenced in a study of PD-1 blockade in classical Hodgkin lymphoma. Time point here: cycle 4 day 1 (C4D1), after less than 7 weeks of nivolumab. Patients all relapsed after autologous stem cell transplantation, and there was variation in brentuximab vedotin exposure. Researchers report purifying CD4+ T cells from thawed PBMCs by magnetic negative selection. Libraries were prepared by immunoSEQ multiplex PCR; TCRdb keeps only in-frame clonotypes and omits some of them. The sample has 25,000 to 30,000 clones; roughly 80% are singletons. This sample comprised CD4+ T cells from blood, obtained before the fourth cycle of nivolumab. The source of these receptors is a human donor with classical Hodgkin lymphoma.

V and J are TRBV10-3 and TRBJ2-1, with D perhaps matching TRBD2 (7 bases). Germline V lookup: CDR1 ENHRY, CDR2 SYGVKD. The CDR3 runs to 14 residues. V gave up 9 bases and J gave up 6 bases, with 18 bases separating them. CDR3 coding DNA: TGTGCCATAGCGGGACAAGTGGAGGTCAATGAGCAGTTCTTC. The encoded protein is CAIAGQVEVNEQFF.

CDR3 sequence: CASTYGQGNYGYTF. Written as DNA, the CDR3 is TGTGCCAGTACCTACGGACAGGGGAACTATGGCTACACCTTC. The J gene is TRBJ1-2, the V gene TRBV19; TRBD1 agrees at 9 bases. V was pared by 7 bases and J by 2 bases, with 5 bases of the junction left unmatched. CDR1 LNHDA and CDR2 SQIVND come from the germline V gene (reference sequence). This CDR3 region has 14 residues.

The chain uses TRBV29-1 and TRBJ2-1; 8 positions agree with TRBD1. From germline, CDR1 is SQVTM and CDR2 ANQGSEA. The CDR3 consists of 12 residues. V shed 7 bases, J shed 4 bases, and the junction held 3 bases outside the gene matches. CDR3 in amino acids: CSAGTGYNEQFF. The CDR3 DNA sequence: TGCAGCGCCGGGACAGGATACAATGAGCAGTTCTTC.

The chain uses TRBV19 and TRBJ1-3; D is uncertain. Trimming stripped 9 bases from V and 7 bases from J, with 19 bases between. This CDR3 has 14 residues. Germline CDR1 is LNHDA and CDR2 is SQIVND (reference sequence). The CDR3 loop reads CASTERQVANTIYF. Here the CDR3 DNA reads TGTGCCAGCACTGAAAGGCAGGTCGCTAACACCATATATTTT.

The rearrangement links TRBV5-4 to TRBJ2-3, with 8 bases fitting TRBD1. Germline values: CDR1 SGHNT, CDR2 YYREEE (reference sequence). J lost 3 bases, V lost 4 bases, and 10 bases had no gene match. This CDR3 contains 16 residues. DNA of the CDR3: TGTGCCAGCAGCCCTGGGACAGGTGGAGGGACAGATACGCAGTATTTT. Its translation is CASSPGTGGGTDTQYF. The complete variable domain, with remaining parts taken from reference TRBV5-4 and TRBJ2-3, reads ETGVTQSPTHLIKTRGQQVTLRCSSQSGHNTVSWYQQALGQGPQFIFQYYREEENGRGNFPPRFSGLQFPNYSSELNVNALELDDSALYLCASSPGTGGGTDTQYFGPGTRLTVL.

The rearrangement links TRBV9 to TRBJ2-7; TRBD2 matches 7 bases. The germline V gene has CDR1 SGDLS and CDR2 YYNGEE. After removal of 4 bases from V and 0 bases from J, the junction contained 7 bases not matched to a gene. The CDR3 length is 15 residues. The CDR3 is CASSLASGVSYEQYF. The DNA for the CDR3 is TGTGCCAGCAGCCTAGCTAGCGGAGTCTCCTACGAGCAGTACTTC.

The chain employs TRBV19 and TRBJ2-3; D gene ambiguous. The V and J ends lost 6 bases and 2 bases respectively, with 6 bases between them. The CDR3 loop spans 12 amino acids. Germline CDR1 is LNHDA and CDR2 is SQIVND (reference sequence). CDR3 sequence: CASSGPTDTQYF. The CDR3 DNA reads TGTGCCAGTAGCGGACCCACAGATACGCAGTATTTT.

This clone was detected once. The chain has TRBV5-1 and TRBJ2-1, with D maybe TRBD2 (5 bases). With 2 bases removed from V and 6 bases from J, the gap between germline ends came to 9 bases. The CDR3 loop spans 13 amino acids. CDR1 and CDR2 from the germline V gene are SGHRS and YFSETQ. CDR3 amino acids: CASSFEGSNEQFF. In nucleotides, the CDR3 is TGCGCCAGCAGCTTCGAGGGTTCCAATGAGCAGTTCTTC.

This chain links TRBV5-1 with TRBJ2-3; tentatively, D is TRBD2 (6 bases). Germline-derived CDR1 and CDR2 are SGHRS and YFSETQ. V was cut by 0 bases and J by 8 bases, with 16 bases left in between. This CDR3 has 15 residues. Here the CDR3 reads CASSLASSVAVTQYF. DNA of the CDR3: TGCGCCAGCAGCTTGGCCTCTAGCGTTGCCGTTACGCAGTATTTT.

The chain carries TRBV10-1 and TRBJ1-6, with TRBD1 identical over 7 bases. V was clipped by 2 bases and J by 0 bases; unmatched bases: 10. The CDR3 spans 19 residues. From germline, CDR1 is WNHNN and CDR2 SYGVQD (reference sequence). The CDR3 nucleotides read TGCGCCAGCAGTGAGCAAATAGGGGACAGAAGCTCCTATAATTCACCCCTCCACTTT. Protein sequence: CASSEQIGDRSSYNSPLHF.

This clone has only one observation. This chain connects TRBV27 to TRBJ2-6; D uncertain. This CDR3 region has 16 residues. Trimming shortened V by 2 bases and J by 0 bases, and 8 bases separated the two germline ends. Germline CDR1 and CDR2: MNHEY and SMNVEV (reference sequence). DNA of the CDR3: TGTGCCAGCAGTTTACGTCTGATCTCTGGGGCCAACGTCCTGACTTTC. Amino acids: CASSLRLISGANVLTF.

This clone has a handful of counts. The rearrangement joins TRBV4-1 to TRBJ1-6; D is unresolved. CDR1 and CDR2 (germline): MGHRA, YSYEKL. V lost 3 bases, J lost 0 bases, and 12 bases lay in between. The CDR3 covers 17 residues. The CDR3 DNA is TGCGCCAGCAGCCATAAGATGGCGGGCTCCTATAATTCACCCCTCCACTTT. Its protein product is CASSHKMAGSYNSPLHF.

The V gene is TRBV10-3, the J gene TRBJ2-5; 7 bases match TRBD1. Germline V gives CDR1 ENHRY, CDR2 SYGVKD. This CDR3 spans 15 amino acids. Trimming at V came to 2 bases and at J to 2 bases, leaving 5 bases not matched to a gene. CDR3 protein: CAISERWGQQETQYF. DNA of the CDR3: TGTGCCATCAGTGAGCGGTGGGGACAGCAAGAGACCCAGTACTTC.

This chain uses TRBV6-5 with TRBJ2-7; D might be TRBD2 (7 bases). V lost 0 bases and J lost 2, with 11 bases in between. This CDR3 contains 15 residues. CDR1 MNHEY and CDR2 SVGAGI come from the germline V gene. In nucleotides, the CDR3 is TGTGCCAGCAGTTACTCACGGGGGGCCACCTACGAGCAGTACTTC. It codes for CASSYSRGATYEQYF.

The V and J genes are TRBV9 and TRBJ1-3; D not certain. The germline gives CDR1 SGDLS, CDR2 YYNGEE. The CDR3 has 14 residues. V lost 2 bases to trimming and J lost 1 base, with 7 bases between them. As DNA, the CDR3 is TGTGCCAGCAGCGTGGATGGGTCTGGAAACACCATATATTTT. It encodes CASSVDGSGNTIYF.

This rearrangement joins TRBV5-4 to TRBJ2-7; 9 nucleotides align to TRBD1. Germline lookup yields CDR1 SGHNT and CDR2 YYREEE (reference sequence). This CDR3 is built from 16 residues. The V gene end was trimmed by 2 bases and the J gene end by 3 bases; junction bases not matched to a gene: 9. The CDR3 sequence: CASSFPPGTGNYEQYF. The CDR3 nucleotides are TGTGCCAGCAGCTTTCCCCCCGGGACAGGGAACTACGAGCAGTACTTC.

This clone has just one count. This chain uses TRBV7-9 with TRBJ2-5; 9 bases are a match to TRBD1. Germline assignment: CDR1 SEHNR and CDR2 FQNEAQ (reference sequence). With V trimmed by 0 bases and J by 2 bases, 4 bases remained unmatched. The CDR3 is made up of 16 amino acids. CDR3 DNA sequence: TGTGCCAGCAGCTTAGCCCCGGGACAGGGTCAAGAGACCCAGTACTTC. Its translation is CASSLAPGQGQETQYF. The whole variable domain, remainder taken from reference TRBV7-9 and TRBJ2-5, is DTGVSQNPRHKITKRGQNVTFRCDPISEHNRLYWYRQTLGQGPEFLTYFQNEAQLEKSRLLSDRFSAERPKGSFSTLEIQRTEQGDSAMYLCASSLAPGQGQETQYFGPGTRLLVL.

This chain uses TRBV10-3 with TRBJ2-7, with 10 bases aligning to TRBD2. The V and J ends lost 6 bases and 0 bases, in that order; junction bases with no gene match: 5. The CDR3 contains 15 residues. The germline gives CDR1 ENHRY, CDR2 SYGVKD. The CDR3 reads CAISPSSGSSYEQYF. The CDR3 DNA is TGTGCCATCAGCCCCTCTAGCGGGAGCTCCTACGAGCAGTACTTC.

The chain employs TRBV11-2 and TRBJ2-7; 7 bases are shared with TRBD1. Germline V gives CDR1 SGHAT, CDR2 FQNNGV. The CDR3 is 16 amino acids. The V gene end was trimmed by 0 bases and the J gene end by 4 bases; junction bases not matched to a gene: 9. The CDR3 DNA is TGTGCCAGCAGCTTAGATCCTTTTGGCAGGGGGTACGAGCAGTACTTC. Translation gives CASSLDPFGRGYEQYF.